This is a list of T cell receptor beta chains from one sample in a study of blood T cells in healthy people across ages. TCRdb re-called the 5' RACE reads through MiXCR, storing one row per CDR3 protein. This table holds over a million distinct CDR3 sequences, 45% to 70% found once. The sequencing input was blood. These receptor sequences come from a man aged 18 to 30 in good health. Each CDR3 is given with its conserved first and last residue. The D gene is left open where the match is weak. Size is omitted from some rows. Given values are once, few, many or a class for expanded clones.

J gene | V gene | clone size | D gene | CDR3 protein | CDR3 DNA
TRBJ2-5 | TRBV3-1 | - | - | CASSQDRQGLETQYF | TGTGCCAGCAGCCAAGATCGCCAGGGGCTAGAGACCCAGTACTTC
TRBJ2-3 | TRBV6-2/TRBV6-3 | - | - | CASSYGAGMSADTQYF | TGTGCCAGCAGTTACGGGGCAGGGATGAGCGCAGATACGCAGTATTTT
TRBJ2-7 | TRBV27 | - | - | CASSLRGEPYEQYF | TGTGCCAGCAGTTTAAGAGGGGAACCCTACGAGCAGTACTTC
TRBJ1-2 | TRBV4-1 | - | TRBD1 | CASSQGRQGARSNYGYTF | TGCGCCAGCAGCCAAGGAAGACAGGGGGCTCGGTCTAACTATGGCTACACCTTC
TRBJ2-1 | TRBV6-4 | few | - | CASSDGRLPNEQFF | TGTGCCAGCAGTGACGGGCGCCTACCCAATGAGCAGTTCTTC
TRBJ2-7 | TRBV20-1 | many | TRBD2 | CSARGPDAGGPSHEQYF | TGCAGTGCTAGAGGTCCCGACGCGGGAGGGCCGTCGCACGAGCAGTACTTC
TRBJ1-5 | TRBV4-1 | - | - | CASSQEGRNQPQHF | TGCGCCAGCAGCCAAGAGGGGCGGAATCAGCCCCAGCATTTT
TRBJ2-3 | TRBV6-2/TRBV6-3 | - | - | CASTLSNALADTQYF | TGTGCCAGCACTCTAAGCAATGCATTGGCAGATACGCAGTATTTT
TRBJ1-4 | TRBV7-8 | - | - | CASSLYPLGQRGVNEKLFF | TGTGCCAGCAGCTTGTATCCCCTCGGCCAGCGAGGAGTTAATGAAAAACTGTTTTTT
TRBJ2-1 | TRBV20-1 | - | TRBD2 | CSARGLSGGGLYNEQFF | TGCAGTGCTAGAGGGTTGAGCGGGGGGGGACTCTACAATGAGCAGTTCTTC
TRBJ1-5 | TRBV28 | - | - | CASSLPYQPQHF | TGTGCCAGCAGTTTACCCTATCAGCCCCAGCATTTT
TRBJ1-4 | TRBV12-3/TRBV12-4 | - | - | CASSFIAEKLFF | TGTGCCAGCAGTTTTATCGCTGAAAAACTGTTTTTT
TRBJ2-1 | TRBV10-3 | - | TRBD2 | CAISGSVAGAHEQFF | TGTGCCATCAGTGGTTCGGTAGCGGGAGCTCATGAGCAGTTCTTC
TRBJ2-3 | TRBV6-1 | - | - | CANSAIPGTDTQYF | TGTGCCAACAGCGCCATCCCAGGCACAGATACGCAGTATTTT
TRBJ1-1 | TRBV7-6 | once | TRBD1 | CASSFGTGGAGTEAFF | TGTGCCAGCAGCTTTGGGACAGGGGGCGCGGGCACTGAAGCTTTCTTT
TRBJ2-2 | TRBV4-1 | - | - | CASSQTRELHGELFF | TGCGCCAGCAGCCAAACTCGGGAACTGCATGGGGAGCTGTTTTTT
TRBJ2-7 | TRBV13 | - | TRBD1 | CASSLRRGQGFDEQYF | TGTGCCAGCAGCTTACGCCGGGGACAGGGGTTCGACGAGCAGTACTTC
TRBJ2-5 | TRBV7-2 | - | TRBD2 | CASSQGASGGYRETQYF | TGTGCCAGCAGCCAGGGGGCTAGCGGGGGATACAGGGAGACCCAGTACTTC
TRBJ1-6 | TRBV4-3 | once | - | CASSQDLQGSYNSPLHF | TGCGCCAGCAGCCAAGATTTACAGGGCTCCTATAATTCACCCCTCCACTTT
TRBJ2-2 | TRBV7-9 | - | TRBD1 | CASSLTGLELFF | TGTGCCAGCAGTTTGACAGGGCTGGAGCTGTTTTTT